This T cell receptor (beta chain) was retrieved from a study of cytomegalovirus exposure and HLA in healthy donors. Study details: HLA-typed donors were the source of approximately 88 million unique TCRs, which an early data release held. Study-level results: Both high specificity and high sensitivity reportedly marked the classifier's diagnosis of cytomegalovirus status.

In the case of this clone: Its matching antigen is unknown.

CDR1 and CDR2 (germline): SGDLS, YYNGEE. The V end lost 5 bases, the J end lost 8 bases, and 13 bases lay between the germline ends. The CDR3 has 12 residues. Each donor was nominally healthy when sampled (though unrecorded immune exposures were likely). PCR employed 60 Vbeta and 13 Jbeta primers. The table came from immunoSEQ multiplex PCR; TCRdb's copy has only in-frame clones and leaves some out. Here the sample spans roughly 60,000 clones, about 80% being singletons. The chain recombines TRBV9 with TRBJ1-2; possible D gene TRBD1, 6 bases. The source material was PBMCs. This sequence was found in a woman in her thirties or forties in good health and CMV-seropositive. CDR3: CASRSGAVGYTF. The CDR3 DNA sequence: TGTGCCAGCAGATCAGGGGCGGTGGGCTACACCTTC.